This TCR beta chain originates from a study of Ad26.COV2.S vaccination and SARS-CoV-2 variants. This clone was counted only a few times. Germline trimming cut 7 bases from V and 8 bases from J; bases unmatched to any gene: 11. Germline V lookup: CDR1 MNHNY, CDR2 SVGAGI (reference sequence). The CDR3 sequence is 14 residues long. Regarding treatment: 15 to 20 received Ad26.COV2.S at low or high dose, single or two shots; a few received placebo; per-sample allocation not given. Sampling was performed 63 days after the first vaccine or placebo injection. The repertoire was sequenced with immunoSEQ multiplex PCR; TCRdb's copy has only in-frame clones and lacks some. Of roughly 270,000 clones in the sample, around 87% were seen once.

The sequenced sample was peripheral blood, obtained in a trial of Ad26.COV2.S vaccine versus placebo. The chain is built from TRBV6-6 and TRBJ1-3, with 7 bases matching TRBD1. The receptor comes from a person aged 18-65 years who received the Ad26.COV2.S COVID-19 vaccine or a placebo. The CDR3 region has the DNA TGTGCCAGCACCGAACGGGGGACAGCATACACCATATATTTT. Translated, it gives CASTERGTAYTIYF.